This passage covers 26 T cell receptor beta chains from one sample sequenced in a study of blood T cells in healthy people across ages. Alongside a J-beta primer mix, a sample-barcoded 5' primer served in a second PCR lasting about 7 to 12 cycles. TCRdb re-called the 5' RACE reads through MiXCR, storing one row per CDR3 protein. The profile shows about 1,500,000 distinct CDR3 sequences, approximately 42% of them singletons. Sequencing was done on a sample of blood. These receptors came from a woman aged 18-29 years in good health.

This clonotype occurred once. The CDR3 DNA follows: TGTGCCAGCAGTGAAGGTGACAGGGGGCTTTCAGTCTACGGGGAGCAGTTCTTC. Encoded protein: CASSEGDRGLSVYGEQFF. The chain carries TRBV6-1 and TRBJ2-1; 10 bases agree with TRBD1. The CDR3 contains 18 residues. Looked up from germline, CDR1 is MNHNS and CDR2 is SASEGT. V gave up 1 base and J gave up 10 bases; unmatched junction bases: 16.

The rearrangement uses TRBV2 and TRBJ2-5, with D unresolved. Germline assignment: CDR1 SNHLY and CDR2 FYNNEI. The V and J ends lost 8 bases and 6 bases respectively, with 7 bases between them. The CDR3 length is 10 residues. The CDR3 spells CASDLKTQYF. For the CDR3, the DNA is TGTGCCAGCGATCTAAAGACCCAGTACTTC. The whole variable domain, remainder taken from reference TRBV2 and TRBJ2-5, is EPEVTQTPSHQVTQMGQEVILRCVPISNHLYFYWYRQILGQKVEFLVSFYNNEISEKSEIFDDQFSVERPDGSNFTLKIRSTKLEDSAMYFCASDLKTQYFGPGTRLLVL.

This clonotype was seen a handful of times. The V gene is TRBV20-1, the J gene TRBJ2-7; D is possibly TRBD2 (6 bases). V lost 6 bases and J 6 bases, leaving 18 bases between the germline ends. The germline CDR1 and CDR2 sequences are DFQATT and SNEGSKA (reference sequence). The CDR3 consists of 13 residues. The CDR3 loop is CSAPLHTGAEQYF. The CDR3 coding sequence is TGCAGTGCCCCACTTCACACGGGAGCCGAGCAGTACTTC.

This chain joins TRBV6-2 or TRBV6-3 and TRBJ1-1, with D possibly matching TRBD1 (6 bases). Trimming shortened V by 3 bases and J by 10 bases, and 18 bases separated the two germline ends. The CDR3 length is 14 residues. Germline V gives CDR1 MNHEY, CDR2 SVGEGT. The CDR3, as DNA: TGTGCCAGCAGTTATTCTACAGGGAGGGTGGGAGCTTTCTTT. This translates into CASSYSTGRVGAFF.

The CDR3 region has the DNA TGTGCCAGCAGCTTAGTTTTTGCAGGAACTGAAGCTTTCTTT. Protein sequence: CASSLVFAGTEAFF. The V and J genes are TRBV7-9 and TRBJ1-1; D gene uncertain. The V gene lost 1 base and the J gene lost 5 bases, with 11 bases spanning the gap. This CDR3 has 14 amino acids. Germline V gene data show CDR1 as SEHNR and CDR2 as FQNEAQ (reference sequence). The full variable domain, in which reference TRBV7-9 and TRBJ1-1 provide the parts outside the CDR3, is DTGVSQNPRHKITKRGQNVTFRCDPISEHNRLYWYRQTLGQGPEFLTYFQNEAQLEKSRLLSDRFSAERPKGSFSTLEIQRTEQGDSAMYLCASSLVFAGTEAFFGQGTRLTVV.

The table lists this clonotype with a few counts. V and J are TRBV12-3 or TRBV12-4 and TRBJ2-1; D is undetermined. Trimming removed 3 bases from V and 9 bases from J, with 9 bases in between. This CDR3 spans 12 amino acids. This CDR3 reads CASSLTFGEQFF. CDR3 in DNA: TGTGCCAGCAGTTTGACTTTCGGTGAGCAGTTCTTC.

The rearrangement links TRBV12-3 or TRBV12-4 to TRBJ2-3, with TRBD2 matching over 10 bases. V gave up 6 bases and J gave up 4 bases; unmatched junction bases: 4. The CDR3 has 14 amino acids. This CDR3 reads CASRAGGPPDTQYF. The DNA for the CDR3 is TGTGCCAGCAGAGCGGGGGGGCCCCCAGATACGCAGTATTTT.

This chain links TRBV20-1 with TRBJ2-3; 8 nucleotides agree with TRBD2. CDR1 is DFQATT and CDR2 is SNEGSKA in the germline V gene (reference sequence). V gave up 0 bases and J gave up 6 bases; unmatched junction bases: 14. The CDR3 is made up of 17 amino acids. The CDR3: CSARDYEASGPGDTQYF. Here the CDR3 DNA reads TGCAGTGCTAGAGATTATGAGGCTAGCGGGCCTGGGGATACGCAGTATTTT.

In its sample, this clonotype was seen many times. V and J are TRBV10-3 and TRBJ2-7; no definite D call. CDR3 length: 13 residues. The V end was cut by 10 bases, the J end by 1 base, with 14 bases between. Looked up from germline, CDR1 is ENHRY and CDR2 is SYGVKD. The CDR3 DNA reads TGTGCCACCGGTGAGGTGGCTTCCTACGAGCAGTACTTC. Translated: CATGEVASYEQYF.

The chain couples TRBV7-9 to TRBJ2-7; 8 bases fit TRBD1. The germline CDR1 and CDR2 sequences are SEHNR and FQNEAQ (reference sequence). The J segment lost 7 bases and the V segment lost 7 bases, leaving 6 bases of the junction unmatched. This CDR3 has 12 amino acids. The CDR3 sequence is CASIAGGNEQYF. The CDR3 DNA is TGTGCCAGCATTGCAGGGGGCAATGAGCAGTACTTC.

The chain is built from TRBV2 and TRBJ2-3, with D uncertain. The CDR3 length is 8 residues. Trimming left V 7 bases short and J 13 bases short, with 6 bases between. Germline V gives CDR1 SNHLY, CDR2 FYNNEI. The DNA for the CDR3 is TGTGCCAGCACCCCGGAGTATTTT. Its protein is CASTPEYF.

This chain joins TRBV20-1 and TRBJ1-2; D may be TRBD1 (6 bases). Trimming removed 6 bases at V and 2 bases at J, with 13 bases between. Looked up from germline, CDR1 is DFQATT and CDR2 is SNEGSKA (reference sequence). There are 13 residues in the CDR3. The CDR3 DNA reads TGCAGTGCAGAGGGGGTTCTAAACTATGGCTACACCTTC. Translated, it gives CSAEGVLNYGYTF.

The CDR3 DNA follows: TGTGCCAGCAGCGTAACAGATTACAATGAGCAGTACTTC. It yields the protein CASSVTDYNEQYF. The V gene is TRBV9, the J gene TRBJ2-1; D uncertain. TRBJ2-7 matches the DNA end more closely, so the J call is doubtful. Looked up from germline, CDR1 is SGDLS and CDR2 is YYNGEE. CDR3 length equals 13 residues.

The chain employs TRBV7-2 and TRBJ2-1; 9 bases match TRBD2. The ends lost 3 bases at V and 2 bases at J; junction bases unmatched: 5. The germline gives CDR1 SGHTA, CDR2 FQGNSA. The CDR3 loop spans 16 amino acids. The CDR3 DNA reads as TGTGCCAGCAGCTTGTCGGCTAGCGGGACCTACAATGAGCAGTTCTTC. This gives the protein CASSLSASGTYNEQFF.

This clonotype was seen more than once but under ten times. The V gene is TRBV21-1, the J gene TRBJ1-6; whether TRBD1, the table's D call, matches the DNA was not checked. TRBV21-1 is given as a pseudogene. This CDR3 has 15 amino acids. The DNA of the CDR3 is TGTGCCAGCAGCACGGTCACAGGCGATAATTCACCCCTCCACTTT. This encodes CASSTVTGDNSPLHF.

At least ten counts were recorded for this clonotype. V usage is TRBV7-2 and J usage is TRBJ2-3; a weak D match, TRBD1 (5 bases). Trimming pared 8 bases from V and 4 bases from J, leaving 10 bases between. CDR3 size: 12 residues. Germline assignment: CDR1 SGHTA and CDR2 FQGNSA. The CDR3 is CASGAPPDTQYF. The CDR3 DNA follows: TGTGCCAGCGGGGCCCCCCCAGATACGCAGTATTTT.

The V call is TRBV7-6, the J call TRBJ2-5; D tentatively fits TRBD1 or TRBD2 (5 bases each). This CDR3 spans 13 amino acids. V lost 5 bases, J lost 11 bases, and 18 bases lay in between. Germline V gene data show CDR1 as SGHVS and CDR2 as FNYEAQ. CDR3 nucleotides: TGTGCCAGCAGCGGAGAAGTGGGGGATGAGCAGTACTTC. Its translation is CASSGEVGDEQYF.

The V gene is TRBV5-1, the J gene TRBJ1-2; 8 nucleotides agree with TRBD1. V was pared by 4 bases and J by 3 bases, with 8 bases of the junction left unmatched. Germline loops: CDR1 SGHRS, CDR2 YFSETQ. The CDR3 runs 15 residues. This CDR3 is CASSAGQGLDYGYTF. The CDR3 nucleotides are TGCGCCAGCAGCGCAGGACAGGGTCTTGACTATGGCTACACCTTC.

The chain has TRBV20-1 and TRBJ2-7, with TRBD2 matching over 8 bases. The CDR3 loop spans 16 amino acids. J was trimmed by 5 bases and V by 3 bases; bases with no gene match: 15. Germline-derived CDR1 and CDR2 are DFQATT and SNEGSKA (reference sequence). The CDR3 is CSARQKNSGTWDEQYF. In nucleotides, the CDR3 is TGCAGTGCTAGGCAAAAAAATAGCGGGACCTGGGACGAGCAGTACTTC.

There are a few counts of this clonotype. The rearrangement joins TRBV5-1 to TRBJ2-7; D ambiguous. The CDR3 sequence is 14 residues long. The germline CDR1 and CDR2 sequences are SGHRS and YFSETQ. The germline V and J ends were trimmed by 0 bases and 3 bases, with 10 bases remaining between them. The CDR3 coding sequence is TGCGCCAGCAGCTTGGGCGCGTTGGACTACGAGCAGTACTTC. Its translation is CASSLGALDYEQYF.

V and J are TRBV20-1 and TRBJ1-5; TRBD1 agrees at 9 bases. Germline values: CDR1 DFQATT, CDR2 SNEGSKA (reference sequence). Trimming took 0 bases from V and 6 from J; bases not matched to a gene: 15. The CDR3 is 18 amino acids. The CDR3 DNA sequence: TGCAGTGCTAGAGATAATAAATACCGGGACAGGGACCCTCAGCCCCAGCATTTT. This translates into CSARDNKYRDRDPQPQHF.

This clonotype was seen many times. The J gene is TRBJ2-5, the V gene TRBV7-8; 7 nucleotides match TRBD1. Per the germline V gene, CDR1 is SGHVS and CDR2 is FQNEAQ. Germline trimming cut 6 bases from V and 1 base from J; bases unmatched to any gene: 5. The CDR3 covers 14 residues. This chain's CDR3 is CASRRDRAQETQYF. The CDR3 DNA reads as TGTGCCAGCAGACGAGACAGGGCCCAAGAGACCCAGTACTTC.

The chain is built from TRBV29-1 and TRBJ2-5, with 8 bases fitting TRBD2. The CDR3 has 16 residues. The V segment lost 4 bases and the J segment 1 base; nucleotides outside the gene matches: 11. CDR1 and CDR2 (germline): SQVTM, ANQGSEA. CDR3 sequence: CSVAGGVVGAQETQYF. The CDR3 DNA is TGCAGCGTTGCGGGGGGGGTCGTAGGGGCCCAAGAGACCCAGTACTTC.

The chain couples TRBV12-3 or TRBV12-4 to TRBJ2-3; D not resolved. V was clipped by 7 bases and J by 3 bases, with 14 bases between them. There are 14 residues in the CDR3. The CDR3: CASIQESLTDTQYF. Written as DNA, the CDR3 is TGTGCCAGCATTCAGGAGTCCCTGACAGATACGCAGTATTTT.

The CDR3 spells CASSLINLPGQSGDQPQHF. The DNA of the CDR3 is TGTGCCAGCAGCTTAATCAACCTCCCCGGGCAGTCGGGGGATCAGCCCCAGCATTTT. The chain couples TRBV11-3 to TRBJ1-5; TRBD1 might be the D (5 bases). Looked up from germline, CDR1 is SGHNT and CDR2 is YENEEA. This CDR3 has 19 amino acids. V shed 2 bases and J shed 5 bases, with 25 bases lying between them.

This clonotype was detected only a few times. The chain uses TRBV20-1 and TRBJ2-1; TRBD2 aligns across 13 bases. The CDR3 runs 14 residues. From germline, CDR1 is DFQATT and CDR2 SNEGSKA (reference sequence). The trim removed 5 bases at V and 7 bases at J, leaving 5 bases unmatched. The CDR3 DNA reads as TGCAGTGCTCTCGGGACTAGCGGGGTTAATGAGCAGTTCTTC. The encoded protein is CSALGTSGVNEQFF.